Listed below are T cell receptor beta chains from one sample, sequenced in a study of CD8+CD57+ T cells in acquired aplastic anemia. From the reads, TCRdb called clonotypes with MiXCR, one entry per CDR3 protein. The sample lists approximately 81,000 distinct CDR3 sequences, about half occurring once. Sequencing input: sorted CD4+, CD8+, or CD8+CD57+ T cells (not recorded which) from PBMCs. Receptors were obtained from a human donor in good health, serving as a control. Both conserved end residues are part of each CDR3. The order of the fields is D gene, clone size, V gene, J gene, CDR3 DNA, CDR3 protein. The D gene is left open where the match is weak. Rows may omit the clone size; those that give it use once, few, many or a size class.

>-|-|TRBV9|TRBJ1-2
TGTGCCAGCAGCGTAGCTACGGGAGGCTACACCTTC
CASSVATGGYTF
>-|few|TRBV9|TRBJ1-2
TGTGCCAGCACCCCATCTCGGGGGACCAACTATGGCTACACCTTC
CASTPSRGTNYGYTF
>-|many|TRBV11-2|TRBJ1-1
TGTGCCAGCAGCATATCAGGGTCTGAAGCTTTCTTT
CASSISGSEAFF
>-|many|TRBV15|TRBJ2-2
TGTGCCACCAGCAGCGACTCATCCGGGGAGCTGTTTTTT
CATSSDSSGELFF
>-|many|TRBV10-3|TRBJ1-2
TGTGCCATCAGTGACACCTATGGCTACACCTTC
CAISDTYGYTF
>-|-|TRBV7-9|TRBJ1-1
TGTGCCAGCAGCTCGCAGGGACGCACTGAAGCTTTCTTT
CASSSQGRTEAFF
>-|many|TRBV25-1|TRBJ1-1
TGTGCCAGCAGTGAATCAGGTAGCACTGAAGCTTTCTTT
CASSESGSTEAFF
>-|-|TRBV9|TRBJ2-7
TGTGCCAGCAGCACGGCATCCTACGAGCAGTACTTC
CASSTASYEQYF
>-|-|TRBV2|TRBJ2-7
TGTGCCAGCAGGGGTAATGAGCAGTACTTC
CASRGNEQYF
>TRBD1|-|TRBV15|TRBJ1-2
TGTGCCACCAGCAGAGATAGGCAGGGGGCAAAAAACTATGGCTACACCTTC
CATSRDRQGAKNYGYTF
>TRBD1|-|TRBV5-5|TRBJ2-5
TGTGCCAGCAGCCGGACAGGGGGTGGCCTCGGGCAGACCCAGTACTTC
CASSRTGGGLGQTQYF
>TRBD2|-|TRBV29-1|TRBJ2-1
TGCAGCGTTGTGGCGGGAGCAATAAGGGAGCAGTTCTTC
CSVVAGAIREQFF
>-|-|TRBV24-1|TRBJ2-3
TGTGCCACCAGTGATTTTTGGGATTCACGTGGCACAGATACGCAGTATTTT
CATSDFWDSRGTDTQYF
>-|-|TRBV19|TRBJ1-1
TGTGCCAGTGGGCAAGGGGGATTTGAAGCTTTCTTT
CASGQGGFEAFF
>-|-|TRBV20-1|TRBJ1-4
TGCAGTGCTAGAGCTACCGATGAAAAACTGTTTTTT
CSARATDEKLFF
>-|many|TRBV10-2|TRBJ1-1
TGCGCCAGCAGTGAGTTAAGTGAAGCTTTCTTT
CASSELSEAFF
>-|-|TRBV2|TRBJ2-5
TGTGCCAGCCGCCCCGGGACAAAAGTCCAAGAGACCCAGTACTTC
CASRPGTKVQETQYF
>-|-|TRBV9|TRBJ1-1
TGTGCCAGCAGCGTAGAGGGAGTGGAAGCTTTCTTT
CASSVEGVEAFF
>-|many|TRBV27|TRBJ1-1
TGTGCCAGCAGTTCCAGGGGTCTATTGAACACTGAAGCTTTCTTT
CASSSRGLLNTEAFF
>-|-|TRBV10-3|TRBJ1-2
TGTGCCATCAGTGTTCAGGGGATCGGGCTTCATGGCTACACCTTC
CAISVQGIGLHGYTF
>-|many|TRBV5-1|TRBJ1-3
TGCGCCAGCAGCTTGTCGGGACGGGTGTACTCTGGAAACACCATATATTTT
CASSLSGRVYSGNTIYF
>TRBD1|many|TRBV7-8|TRBJ2-7
TGTGCCAGCAGCTTAGCTCCCGGGACAGGGGACTACGAGCAGTACTTC
CASSLAPGTGDYEQYF